The 2 T cell receptor beta chains in this list originate from one sample, sequenced in a study of cytomegalovirus exposure and HLA in healthy donors. The primer mix had 60 Vbeta and 13 Jbeta primers. This table comes from immunoSEQ multiplex PCR, and its TCRdb copy is limited to in-frame clones, with some not included. This table has 150,000 to 200,000 clones, around 68% appearing once. The sequenced material came from PBMCs. These receptor sequences come from a woman aged 40 to 55 in good health and CMV-seropositive.

This clone was seen more than once but under ten times. The genes are TRBV28 and TRBJ1-1; 7 nucleotides match TRBD1. The CDR3 runs to 14 residues. Germline trimming cut 6 bases from V and 8 bases from J; bases unmatched to any gene: 12. The germline CDR1 and CDR2 sequences are MDHEN and SYDVKM. CDR3 protein: CASSLWTGLREAFF. Here the CDR3 DNA reads TGTGCCAGCAGCCTATGGACAGGCCTGAGGGAAGCTTTCTTT.

J is TRBJ2-3 and V is TRBV7-3; 9 nucleotides agree with TRBD2. V was pared by 1 base and J by 2 bases, with 7 bases of the junction left unmatched. The CDR3 is made up of 17 amino acids. Per the germline V gene, CDR1 is SGHTA and CDR2 is FQGTGA. This CDR3 reads CASSLIAGARHTDTQYF. In DNA form, the CDR3 reads TGTGCCAGCAGCTTAATAGCGGGGGCCCGCCACACAGATACGCAGTATTTT.